Listed below are T cell receptor beta chains from one sample, sequenced in a study of blood T cell repertoires in COVID-19. Repertoires were generated with immunoSEQ multiplex PCR, while TCRdb's copy carries only in-frame clones and drops some. Of more than 130,000 clones in the sample, 85% to 90% are singletons; the top ten hold 4.3%. The sequenced material came from peripheral blood. The receptors stem from a woman aged 40 to 55 with acute or convalescent COVID-19. CDR3s include the opening cysteine and the closing phenylalanine or tryptophan. D genes are given only for firm matches. The size field is filled for only some rows; it gives once, few, many or a size class.

V	J	size	D	CDR3	DNA
TRBV7-9	TRBJ2-3	-	-	CASSQRLVGGITDTQYF	TGTGCCAGCAGCCAGCGGCTTGTTGGCGGTATCACAGATACGCAGTATTTT
TRBV27	TRBJ1-5	once	-	CASSTQFSNQPQHF	TGTGCCAGCAGTACCCAGTTTAGCAATCAGCCCCAGCATTTT
TRBV2	TRBJ1-2	-	-	CASSERQANYGYTF	TGTGCCAGCAGTGAAAGACAAGCTAACTATGGCTACACCTTC
TRBV24-1	TRBJ2-2	-	TRBD1	CATSDFHRGQSGELFF	TGTGCCACCAGTGATTTCCACAGGGGGCAGTCCGGGGAGCTGTTTTTT
TRBV13	TRBJ2-7	-	TRBD2	CASTSGGSSYEQYF	TGTGCCAGCACTAGCGGGGGGTCCTCCTACGAGCAGTACTTC
TRBV13	TRBJ2-7	-	TRBD2	CASSFLAGVKYEQYF	TGTGCCAGCAGCTTCTTAGCGGGAGTCAAGTACGAGCAGTACTTC
TRBV6-2/TRBV6-3	TRBJ1-1	-	-	CASSYGQGINTEAFF	TGTGCCAGCAGTTACGGGCAGGGGATAAACACTGAAGCTTTCTTT
TRBV7-2	TRBJ1-5	-	-	CASSLVTTRPQHF	TGTGCCAGCAGCTTGGTTACTACGCGGCCCCAGCATTTT
TRBV3-1/TRBV3-2	TRBJ1-3	-	TRBD1	CASSHDRVTGNTIYF	TGTGCCAGCAGCCATGACAGGGTTACTGGAAACACCATATATTTT
TRBV16	TRBJ1-1	-	-	CASSPRLENTEAFF	TGTGCCAGCAGCCCGAGGTTAGAGAACACTGAAGCTTTCTTT
TRBV9	TRBJ2-1	-	TRBD2	CASSVTSGIEQFF	TGTGCCAGCAGCGTAACTAGCGGGATTGAGCAGTTCTTC
TRBV7-7	TRBJ1-2	-	TRBD1	CASSLPGQGGGYTF	TGTGCTAGCAGCTTACCGGGACAGGGCGGTGGCTACACCTTC
TRBV9	TRBJ1-2	-	-	CASSRGTNYGYTF	TGTGCCAGCAGCAGGGGTACTAACTATGGCTACACCTTC
TRBV19	TRBJ2-2	many	-	CASIEEGRNTGELFF	TGTGCCAGTATTGAGGAGGGGAGAAACACCGGGGAGCTGTTTTTT
TRBV19	TRBJ1-5	-	TRBD1	CASTDREVIQPQHF	TGTGCCAGTACGGACAGGGAGGTTATTCAGCCCCAGCATTTT
TRBV27	TRBJ2-3	-	-	CASSLRARRGTDTQYF	TGTGCCAGCAGTTTACGAGCCCGGCGGGGCACAGATACGCAGTATTTT
TRBV14	TRBJ2-2	-	-	CASSQSGTGELFF	TGTGCCAGCAGCCAATCGGGCACCGGGGAGCTGTTTTTT
TRBV14	TRBJ2-3	-	TRBD2	CATVSGGAGDSTDTQYF	TGTGCCACTGTTAGCGGGGGGGCCGGGGATAGCACAGATACGCAGTATTTT
TRBV6-4	TRBJ1-2	-	-	CASSPGVRGYGYTF	TGTGCCAGCAGTCCCGGAGTGAGAGGCTATGGCTACACCTTC
TRBV6-6	TRBJ1-2	-	TRBD1	CASSSPDRDRAQGYTF	TGTGCCAGCAGTAGCCCCGACCGGGACAGGGCACAGGGCTACACCTTC
TRBV6-5	TRBJ2-7	-	-	CASRQTDYEQYF	TGTGCCAGCAGGCAAACTGACTACGAGCAGTACTTC
TRBV18	TRBJ1-1	-	-	CASSPGPNTEAFF	TGTGCCAGCTCACCTGGGCCGAACACTGAAGCTTTCTTT
TRBV13	TRBJ1-6	-	-	CASSLNSNSPLHF	TGTGCCAGCAGCCTAAACTCCAATTCACCCCTCCACTTT
TRBV5-4	TRBJ1-1	once	-	CASSFMGAMNTEAFF	TGTGCCAGCAGCTTTATGGGGGCAATGAACACTGAAGCTTTCTTT
TRBV4-3	TRBJ1-4	few	-	CASSQGLTNEKLFF	TGCGCCAGCAGCCAAGGGCTAACTAATGAAAAACTGTTTTTT
TRBV5-1	TRBJ1-2	-	TRBD1	CASSLSGGKNYGYTF	TGCGCCAGCAGCTTGTCAGGGGGCAAGAACTATGGCTACACCTTC
TRBV5-1	TRBJ1-2	-	TRBD1	CASSPRTGRNYGYTF	TGCGCCAGCAGCCCGAGGACAGGGCGGAACTATGGCTACACCTTC
TRBV2	TRBJ1-1	-	-	CASSEALGATGEAFF	TGTGCCAGCAGTGAAGCGCTGGGGGCCACAGGTGAAGCTTTCTTT
TRBV30	TRBJ2-6	-	TRBD2	CAGISGRGTGANVLTF	TGTGCCGGAATTAGCGGGAGAGGAACTGGGGCCAACGTCCTGACTTTC
TRBV7-2	TRBJ2-7	-	TRBD2	CASSSGLAGVGNEQYF	TGTGCCAGCAGCTCGGGACTAGCGGGAGTAGGGAACGAGCAGTACTTC
TRBV30	TRBJ2-2	-	-	CAWSDFNGDYPGELFF	TGTGCCTGGAGTGACTTTAACGGAGATTATCCCGGGGAGCTGTTTTTT
TRBV9	TRBJ2-7	-	-	CASSGDNPYEQYF	TGTGCCAGCAGCGGGGACAATCCCTACGAGCAGTACTTC
TRBV30	TRBJ2-7	once	-	CAGQRRDTYEQYF	TGTGCCGGCCAACGCCGGGACACTTACGAGCAGTACTTC
TRBV20-1	TRBJ2-1	-	-	CSARGRNEQFF	TGCAGTGCGCGGGGTCGGAATGAGCAGTTCTTC
TRBV6-5	TRBJ1-2	-	-	CASSYSTGSYTF	TGTGCCAGCAGTTACTCCACAGGGAGCTACACCTTC
TRBV5-1	TRBJ2-3	-	TRBD2	CASSLAASGGATDTQYF	TGCGCCAGCAGCTTGGCGGCTAGCGGGGGGGCTACAGATACGCAGTATTTT
TRBV9	TRBJ2-7	-	TRBD1	CASSTQGEAYEQYF	TGTGCCAGCAGCACACAGGGGGAGGCCTACGAGCAGTACTTC
TRBV7-2	TRBJ1-1	-	TRBD1	CASSDAGGETEAFF	TGTGCCAGCTCAGATGCAGGGGGCGAAACTGAAGCTTTCTTT
TRBV7-2	TRBJ1-2	-	TRBD1	CASSLVPGGVDGYTF	TGTGCCAGCAGCTTAGTGCCAGGGGGCGTAGACGGCTACACCTTC
TRBV30	TRBJ2-5	-	-	CASREETQYF	TGTGCCTCCCGGGAGGAGACCCAGTACTTC
TRBV28	TRBJ2-3	-	TRBD2	CASSLRSLLAGGTDTQYF	TGTGCCAGCAGTTTACGGTCCCTTTTAGCGGGGGGCACAGATACGCAGTATTTT
TRBV2	TRBJ1-1	-	-	CASTPRLHDRYTEAFF	TGTGCCAGCACGCCCCGGCTACATGACAGATACACTGAAGCTTTCTTT
TRBV5-1	TRBJ1-1	-	-	CASSFTSNTEAFF	TGCGCCAGCAGCTTTACTTCGAACACTGAAGCTTTCTTT
TRBV2	TRBJ2-1	-	TRBD2	CASETSGYNEQFF	TGTGCCAGCGAGACTAGCGGTTACAATGAGCAGTTCTTC
TRBV11-2	TRBJ1-1	few	-	CASRKGGTEAFF	TGTGCCAGCCGAAAAGGGGGCACTGAAGCTTTCTTT
TRBV2	TRBJ2-3	few	-	CASRSNTDTQYF	TGTGCCAGCAGGAGTAACACAGATACGCAGTATTTT
TRBV11-2	TRBJ2-1	-	-	CASSLLLAFVSYNEQFF	TGTGCCAGCAGCTTACTTCTAGCGTTTGTGTCCTACAATGAGCAGTTCTTC
TRBV7-3	TRBJ2-2	-	-	CASSSGQDTGELFF	TGTGCCAGCAGCTCCGGTCAGGACACCGGGGAGCTGTTTTTT
TRBV28	TRBJ2-7	once	-	CASSPAGGGTYEQYF	TGTGCCAGCAGTCCCGCGGGCGGCGGAACCTACGAGCAGTACTTC
TRBV5-4	TRBJ1-2	-	-	CASSSREGGGYTF	TGTGCCAGCAGCTCCCGGGAGGGGGGTGGCTACACCTTC
TRBV18	TRBJ1-1	-	TRBD1	CASYPPGGWGEAFF	TGTGCCAGCTATCCACCAGGGGGCTGGGGTGAAGCTTTCTTT
TRBV19	TRBJ1-2	-	-	CASTGPKGYTF	TGTGCCAGTACAGGGCCTAAAGGCTACACCTTC
TRBV10-3	TRBJ2-5	once	-	CAIRGTGGRETQYF	TGTGCCATCAGGGGTACGGGGGGCAGGGAGACCCAGTACTTC